This T cell receptor beta chain originates from a study of identical twins (dated by TCRdb to about 2016). For the study in its entirety: To test whether fetal clonotypes persist, this study deep-sequenced TCR alpha and beta repertoires from monozygotic twins, from unrelated adults of various ages, and from cord blood. To rule out contamination, replicate twin experiments were performed at different times with different library preparation protocols.

Study-level results and caveats: Compared with coincidental sharing between unrelated individuals, out-of-frame TCR alpha sequences shared between twins showed an excess of sequences with low generation probability. Conclusions relied on cross-sectional statistical analysis, since the same donors could not be followed over many years. A weaker excess of twin sharing was found in beta out-of-frame sequences because the signal-to-noise ratio was lowered by fewer shared sequences. Zero-insertion analyses could be partly confounded by invariant T cells such as MAIT and iNKT, though diverse VJ usage argued against such confounding for most clonotypes. In monozygotic twins, recombination models systematically underestimated out-of-frame TCR alpha sharing, but the models matched the sharing seen between unrelated individuals. Fewer insertions were carried by abundant cord blood beta clonotypes, a similar but weaker trend appeared in young adult naive repertoires, and no such trend appeared in memory repertoires.

The CDR1 and CDR2 encoded by the germline V gene (reference sequence) are SEHNR and FQNEAQ. Trimming takes 5 bases off V and 3 bases off J; junction bases not matched to a gene: 8. The CDR3 numbers 15 residues from cysteine through phenylalanine. The only DNA kept is the CDR3, 45 bases in frame from the first base. Every donor was a healthy Caucasian. Three pairs of female monozygotic twins, all aged roughly 18 to 30 years, made up the twin cohort. CD4+ and CD8+ T cell populations were isolated with positive isolation kits from Invitrogen. The library relied on 5' RACE. The sequencer listed for this sample is Illumina HiSeq 2000. Template switching added a universal primer binding site, and the final cDNA carried a unique molecular identifier that allowed TCR cDNA molecules to be counted accurately. Specific primers in the conserved constant-segment region were used to synthesize first-strand cDNA for the TCR alpha and beta chains. To control for contamination, each cDNA library was double barcoded with a SMART-Mk sample barcode plus Illumina barcodes. Two successive PCR steps introduced TruSeq adapter sequences along with Illumina sample barcodes. TCR alpha and beta cDNA libraries were sequenced on the Illumina HiSeq platform with custom primers. As for the original processing: MiGEC processed the raw reads to extract unique molecular identifiers, while MiXCR was used to determine the CDR3 positions. For each individual, recombination models were inferred using an EM algorithm with the repgenHMM and IGoR tools. Shared clonotype analysis was performed with the tcR package in R, normalizing sharing by the product of cloneset sizes. Out-of-frame nonproductive sequences were analyzed to study raw recombination free of thymic and clonal selection effects. The public reads were quality trimmed at Q25 with fastp and then assembled into clones with MiXCR by TCRdb, keeping productive beta chains. Rows matching on CDR3 protein sequence are summarized as one entry with the most common DNA and genes. The V and J calls, along with clone size, are taken from TCRdb and not from the paper's own processing. The sample table holds around 470,000 distinct CDR3 sequences, of which 12% to 15% were seen once. Around 0.57% of the sample rests with the top ten.

About this clonotype: The target of this receptor is not known. Qualities for individual bases were not recorded, and no much larger clone is one base off.

The data also belong to a second study, concerning yellow fever vaccine responses in identical twins. As the second publication notes: According to the authors, in identical twins the way T cells responded to vaccination appeared partly convergent and partly personalized. Focusing on identical twins, the study followed the T cell clones that responded to the vaccine, and did so with precision.

This receptor chain uses TRBV7-9 and TRBJ2-7, with 9 bases aligning to TRBD1. The source material was CD4+ T cells sorted from blood. The sequence was collected from a young woman in good health. This receptor has the CDR3 CASSRVGDRDYEQYF. The sequenced DNA: TGTGCCAGCAGCCGCGTTGGGGACAGGGACTACGAGCAGTACTTC.